This TCR beta chain was recorded in a study of somatic mutations in cytotoxic T cells in rheumatoid arthritis (dated by TCRdb to the late 2010s). For the study in its entirety: Right after diagnosis and prior to the start of any treatment, less than 35 ml EDTA of peripheral blood was drawn from patients. TCRB deep sequencing was performed for about 70 rheumatoid arthritis patients and roughly 20 healthy controls. Sorted V beta1+ cells also underwent TCRB sequencing, and some V beta antibody-stained T-cell populations were flow-sorted at nearly 100% purity on a FACSAria II or Sony SH800. Patient and control groups had essentially identical median ages. The study asked whether expanded CD8+ T-cell clones in newly diagnosed, untreated rheumatoid arthritis carry somatic mutations, and used TCRB deep sequencing to characterize clonality.

Remarks on this clone: What antigen it recognizes has not been identified. Nothing much larger sits one base from this clone, and base qualities are not available.

Genomic DNA underwent TCRB CDR3 sequencing using the immunoSEQ assay. Turning to the authors' computational methods: Published virus-specific TCRB sequences were compared with patient CD8+ clones larger than 1%, and only a few matches were found. Nothing other than productive TCRB rearrangements was included in the analyses. Defining a clone by its unique TCRB CDR3 sequence, the study calculated clonality as a productive clonality index derived from Shannon entropy. The template counts of each clone relative to the total templates per sample were used to calculate repertoire overlap between two samples. V-gene usage measured by flow cytometry correlated with TCRB sequencing V-gene usage, with a Spearman r of approximately 0.57. What TCRdb holds here is the immuneACCESS table cut down to in-frame rearrangements. Part of the clones is not present; checked against another copy, under half of the missing clones reflect an unresolved V gene, and the others are unexplained. That table supplies the V and J calls and clone size; D and trimming were determined from the DNA. The sample table shows roughly 13,000 clones, and about 68% are seen once. Around 30% of the sample comes from the top ten.

The study at large found these results: In patients, CD8+ clonality rose with age (Spearman r=0.49), which was not the case in healthy controls. Rheumatoid arthritis patients and age-matched healthy controls did not significantly differ in CD8+ T-cell clonality. No adjustment for multiple comparisons was made for the slight TRBV07 underrepresentation in patients. The antigen targets of the expanded CD8+ clones were unknown, and absence from virus-specific databases did not rule out viral specificity. In about an eighth of the roughly 65 patients the largest CD8+ clone exceeded 20% of CD8+ cells, and several identical CD8+ TCRB sequences were shared between blood and synovial fluid.

Positive magnetic bead selection on an AutoMACS was used to isolate CD4+ and CD8+ cells, with flow cytometry used to check purity. A TCR V beta antibody panel was used in flow cytometry to screen first for clonal expansions, which were then characterized by TCRB deep sequencing of sorted CD8+ fractions. Ficoll-Paque PLUS density gradient separation was used to isolate peripheral blood mononuclear cells. DNA was extracted from CD4-enriched, CD8-enriched or PBMC samples with Nucleospin Tissue or Tissue XS kits and quantified with a Qubit 2.0 fluorometer. Including the terminal cysteine and phenylalanine, the CDR3 comprises 14 residues. Of the read, only the CDR3 DNA is kept; its 42 bases are in frame from base 1. V was cut back by 5 bases and J by 3 bases, leaving a gap of 13 bases between them. The germline V gene (reference sequence) specifies LNHDA as CDR1 and SQIVND as CDR2.

This sequence was found in an adult with rheumatoid arthritis. Recombination joined TRBV19 with TRBJ1-1; the D gene is unclear. Sequencing input: CD8+ T cells sorted from blood. Here the CDR3 is given as CASSPGGGYTEAFF. At the DNA level, the sequence is TGTGCCAGTAGTCCAGGCGGCGGTTACACTGAAGCTTTCTTT. When the CDR3 is completed using the reference TRBV19 and TRBJ1-1 genes on either side, the full variable domain is DGGITQSPKYLFRKEGQNVTLSCEQNLNHDAMYWYRQDPGQGLRLIYYSQIVNDFQKGDIAEGYSVSREKKESFPLTVTSAQKNPTAFYLCASSPGGGYTEAFFGQGTRLTVV.